This T cell receptor (beta chain) was sequenced for a study of CD8+CD57+ T cells in acquired aplastic anemia. It was patients with CD8+CD57+ cell expansion by flow cytometry who were chosen for sequencing. The table lists this clonotype with many counts. The template for TCR beta VDJ and CDR3 sequence profiling was genomic DNA. TCRdb used MiXCR to reprocess the reads, holding one entry per CDR3 protein. This table holds 250,000 or so distinct CDR3 sequences, 47% found once. V dropped 4 bases and J dropped 6; count of bases not matched to a gene: 4. The CDR3 runs 15 residues. Germline CDR1 is SGDLS and CDR2 is YYNGEE.

The source is a human donor with aplastic anemia. Sequenced sample: sorted CD4+, CD8+, or CD8+CD57+ T cells (not recorded which) from PBMCs. The chain employs TRBV9 and TRBJ2-2; TRBD2 agrees at 12 bases. The CDR3 sequence is CASSLTSGSPGELFF. CDR3 sequence (DNA): TGTGCCAGCAGCCTGACTAGCGGGAGTCCCGGGGAGCTGTTTTTT.